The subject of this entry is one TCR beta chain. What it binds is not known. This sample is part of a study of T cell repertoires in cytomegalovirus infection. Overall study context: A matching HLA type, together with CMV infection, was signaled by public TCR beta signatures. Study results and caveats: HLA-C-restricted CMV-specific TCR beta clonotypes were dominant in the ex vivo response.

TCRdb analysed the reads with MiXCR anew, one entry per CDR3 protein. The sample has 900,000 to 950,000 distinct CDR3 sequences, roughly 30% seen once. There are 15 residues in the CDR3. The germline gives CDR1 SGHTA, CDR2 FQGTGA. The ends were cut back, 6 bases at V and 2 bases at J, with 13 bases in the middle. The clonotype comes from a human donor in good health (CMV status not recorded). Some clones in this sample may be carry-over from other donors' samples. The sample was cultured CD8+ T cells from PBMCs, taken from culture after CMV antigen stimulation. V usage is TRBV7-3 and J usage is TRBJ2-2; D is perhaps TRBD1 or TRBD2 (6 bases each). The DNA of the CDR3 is TGTGCCAGCAGACCGGGGGCACAAAACACCGGGGAGCTGTTTTTT. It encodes CASRPGAQNTGELFF.